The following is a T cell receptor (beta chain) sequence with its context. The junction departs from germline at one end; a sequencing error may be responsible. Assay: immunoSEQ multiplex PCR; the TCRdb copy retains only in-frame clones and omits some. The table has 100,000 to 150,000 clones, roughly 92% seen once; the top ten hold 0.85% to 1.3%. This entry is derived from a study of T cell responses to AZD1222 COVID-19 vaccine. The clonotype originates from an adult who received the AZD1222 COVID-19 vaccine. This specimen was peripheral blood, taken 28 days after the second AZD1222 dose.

CDR3: CASSSLTGNSYQPQHF. In DNA form, the CDR3 reads TGTGCCAGCAGTTCTCTGACAGGGAATAGCTATCAGCCCCAGCATTTT. The V and J genes are TRBV27 and TRBJ1-5; 7 nucleotides agree with TRBD1. Germline values: CDR1 MNHEY, CDR2 SMNVEV (reference sequence). This CDR3 contains 16 residues.